The next 32 T cell receptor beta chains were all read from a single sample in a study of tissue T cells after allogeneic stem cell transplantation (dated by TCRdb to 2022 to 2024). The time point label here, explained by the study, means: mouse harvest day 14 after allogeneic transplant. Each mouse graft consisted of 10^7 T-cell-depleted bone marrow cells plus 10^6 splenic CD5+ T cells and was given by tail vein injection. To prepare the library, the immunoSEQ multiplex PCR assay was applied. Drawn from immuneACCESS, this table holds only the in-frame rearrangements with V and J called that TCRdb kept. Clones are partly lost; checked studies trace under half to an unresolved V gene and leave the rest unexplained. The sample table records more than 4,500 clones; about 50% of these occur just once. The ten most abundant clones make up around 15% of the sample. Input material: gut tissue. The receptors come from a female BALB/c mouse given C57BL/6 T cells with graft-versus-host disease after an allogeneic hematopoietic cell transplant.

This clone has just a few counts. Gene names denote mouse genes. The read is 1 residue too short to cover the CDR3 end, so that end is filled in from the germline J gene. This rearrangement joins TRBV23 to TRBJ2-4. The CDR3 runs to 14 residues. Looked up from germline, CDR1 is KGHTA and CDR2 is FQNQQP. CDR3 sequence: CSSSQSGGQNTLYF. Partial CDR3 DNA: TGCTCCAGCAGTCAATCGGGAGGTCAAAACACCTTGTAC.

This clone was recorded a few times. The genes and germline here are from mouse. Read data end 1 residue before the CDR3 end; the end is taken from the germline J gene. This chain links TRBV17 with TRBJ2-2; 9 bases are a match to TRBD2. The CDR3 has 14 amino acids. In germline, CDR1 is MNHDT, CDR2 YYDKIL. Trimming at V came to 6 bases and at J to 6 bases, leaving 5 bases not matched to a gene. CDR3 region: CASRNWGDAGQLYF. CDR3 DNA (partial): TGTGCTAGCAGAAACTGGGGGGATGCCGGGCAGCTCTAC.

A note on this clone: Germline and genes here are mouse. The sequence runs out 1 residue before the end of the CDR3; the remainder is reconstructed from the germline J gene. The chain uses TRBV23 and TRBJ1-3; the table names TRBD1, a call not compared with the DNA. The CDR3 contains 15 residues. Per germline, CDR1 KGHTA and CDR2 FQNQQP. The CDR3 sequence is CSSSQSGTAGNTLYF. Incomplete CDR3 DNA: TGCTCCAGCAGTCAATCGGGGACAGCTGGAAATACGCTCTAT.

On this clone: Gene names are mouse gene names. The CDR3 end lies 1 residue beyond the end of the read and is filled in from the germline J gene. The chain uses TRBV20 and TRBJ2-4; weak D call: TRBD2 (6 bases). Germline lookup yields CDR1 GFQATS and CDR2 STVNSAI. This CDR3 region has 15 residues. V was pared by 0 bases and J by 0 bases, with 10 bases between. The CDR3 DNA, read in part, is TGTGGTGCTAGGGATCACGGGACTAGTCAAAACACCTTGTAC. It yields the protein CGARDHGTSQNTLY. The whole CDR3 reads CGARDHGTSQNTLYF.

Sample share makes this clone medium-sized. Gene names are the mouse ones. CDR3 protein: CASSLRDRGREQYF. Partial CDR3 DNA: TGTGCCAGCTCTCTCCGGGACAGGGGGCGAGAACAGTAC. This chain joins TRBV12-1 and TRBJ2-7, with 12 bases matching TRBD1. The read terminates 1 residue ahead of where the CDR3 ends, so the germline J gene completes it. The CDR3 sequence is 14 residues long. The germline V gene encodes CDR1 SGHSN and CDR2 HYEKVE. The V segment lost 0 bases and the J segment 7 bases; nucleotides outside the gene matches: 3.

As to this clone: Each gene name is a mouse one. From the germline J gene comes the end of the CDR3, since the read stops 1 residue before it. V gene TRBV26 combines with J gene TRBJ1-3, with D uncertain. V was trimmed by 0 bases and J by 0 bases, leaving 3 bases between them. The germline gives CDR1 KGHPV, CDR2 FQNQEV (reference sequence). The CDR3 extends over 14 amino acids. The sequenced CDR3 bases are TGTGCCAGCAGTCTGTCAGATTCTGGAAATACGCTCTAT. This translates into CASSLSDSGNTLY. The complete CDR3 sequence is CASSLSDSGNTLYF.

This clone showed up just a few times. Gene labels here are mouse ones. The CDR3 end falls 1 residue outside the read, so it is completed with the germline J gene. The chain recombines TRBV1 with TRBJ2-2; the D gene is possibly TRBD1 (6 bases). Germline V lookup: CDR1 NSQYPW, CDR2 LRSPGD (reference sequence). Trimming removed 3 bases from V and 1 base from J, with 12 bases in between. The CDR3 is 16 residues long. CDR3 sequence: CTCSAPGTKNTGQLYF. Partial CDR3 DNA: TGCACCTGCAGTGCGCCCGGGACAAAAAACACCGGGCAGCTCTAC. Using reference TRBV1 and TRBJ2-2 for the parts outside the CDR3, the full variable domain is VTLLEQNPRWRLVPRGQAVNLRCILKNSQYPWMSWYQQDLQKQLQWLFTLRSPGDKEVKSLPGADYLATRVTDTELRLQVANMSQGRTLYCTCSAPGTKNTGQLYFGEGSKLTVL.

On this clone: The genes are named according to mouse. CDR3 DNA, as far as it was read: TGTGCCAGCAGCTTGGGGACTGGGGGAAACACCGGGCAGCTCTAC. Protein product: CASSLGTGGNTGQLY. The CDR3 as a whole reads CASSLGTGGNTGQLYF. The chain combines TRBV4 with TRBJ2-2; 11 bases map to TRBD2. The DNA ends 1 residue before the CDR3 does, and the rest of the CDR3 is filled in from the germline J gene. J gave up 1 base and V 4 bases, and 2 bases lay outside the gene matches. The CDR3 length is 16 residues. Germline loops: CDR1 LGHDT, CDR2 YNNKQL (reference sequence).

In this sample, this clone turned up once. The germline and genes are mouse ones. The read gets to within 1 residue of the CDR3 end, and the germline J gene fills in the rest. This chain joins TRBV26 and TRBJ2-7; D call uncertain. Trimming left V 2 bases short and J 4 bases short, with 6 bases between. This CDR3 is 12 amino acids long. Germline loops: CDR1 KGHPV, CDR2 FQNQEV (reference sequence). CDR3 sequence: CASSLGSYEQYF. CDR3 DNA (partial): TGTGCCAGCAGTCTGGGGAGTTATGAACAGTAC.

To note about this clone: Gene names denote mouse genes. The missing CDR3 end, 1 residue past where the read stops, is filled in from the germline J gene. The chain joins TRBV12-1 to TRBJ2-4; 9 nucleotides line up with TRBD1. Germline loops: CDR1 SGHSN, CDR2 HYEKVE. The trim removed 2 bases at V and 2 bases at J, leaving 4 bases unmatched. CDR3 length equals 15 residues. The chain's CDR3 is CASSHRGRDQNTLYF. CDR3 DNA, as far as it was read: TGTGCCAGCTCTCACAGGGGGCGGGATCAAAACACCTTGTAC.

Remarks on this clone: Germline and genes: mouse. The sequenced part of the CDR3 DNA is TGTGCCAGCTCTCTGACAGGGCCATCCTATAATTCGCCCCTCTAC. Residues: CASSLTGPSYNSPLY. The whole CDR3 protein is CASSLTGPSYNSPLYF. The chain is built from TRBV12-2 and TRBJ1-6; 7 nucleotides line up with TRBD1. The read is 1 residue too short to cover the CDR3 end, so that end is filled in from the germline J gene. TRBJ1-6 is given ORF status, its function remaining uncertain. J lost 1 base, V lost 1 base, and 3 bases had no gene match. The V gene's germline CDR1 is SGHLS and CDR2 HYDKME. This CDR3 has 16 amino acids.

This clone was picked up a small number of times. The gene names here belong to mouse. The CDR3 end lies 1 residue beyond the end of the read and is filled in from the germline J gene. V and J are TRBV29 and TRBJ2-1; tentatively, D is TRBD1 or TRBD2 (5 bases each). Deletions cut 3 bases from V and 3 bases from J, with 12 bases between. The CDR3 is 15 residues long. The germline V gene encodes CDR1 MSHET and CDR2 SYDVDS. Incomplete CDR3 DNA: TGTGCTAGCAGTTTCTCGGGGCAGGCCTATGCTGAGCAGTTC. Residues: CASSFSGQAYAEQF. The CDR3 reads in full as CASSFSGQAYAEQFF.

On this clone: Mouse germline and gene names are used. With the read ending 1 residue before the CDR3 end, the germline J gene is used to fill in that end. The V gene is TRBV1, the J gene TRBJ1-1, with TRBD1 identical over 8 bases. The V segment lost 0 bases and the J segment 4 bases; nucleotides outside the gene matches: 13. The CDR3 runs 18 residues. Germline V CDR1 and CDR2: NSQYPW, LRSPGD (reference sequence). The DNA read from the CDR3 is TGCACCTGCAGTGCAGAAGGGGCGGGCAGGGGGCATCGCACAGAAGTCTTC. Translation gives CTCSAEGAGRGHRTEVF. The CDR3 reads in full as CTCSAEGAGRGHRTEVFF.

About this clone itself: The genes and germline here are from mouse. Read data end 1 residue before the CDR3 end; the end is taken from the germline J gene. This same CDR3 is encoded by further DNA sequences in the sample. The chain combines TRBV4 with TRBJ2-7, with TRBD2 matching 14 bases. After removal of 4 bases from V and 7 bases from J, the junction contained 6 bases not matched to a gene. The CDR3 totals 15 residues. CDR1 and CDR2 (germline): LGHDT, YNNKQL (reference sequence). CDR3 residues: CASSFRDWGGGEQYF. Incomplete CDR3 DNA: TGTGCCAGCAGCTTCCGGGACTGGGGGGGCGGAGAACAGTAC.

Remarks on this clone: Genes here carry mouse names. The sequence runs out 1 residue before the end of the CDR3; the remainder is reconstructed from the germline J gene. The chain is built from TRBV16 and TRBJ1-1; D is unclear. CDR3 size: 13 residues. Between the trimmed V and J ends, which lost 0 bases and 3 bases, there was a span of 5 bases. CDR1 and CDR2 from the germline V gene are SGHSA and FRNQAP. Here the CDR3 reads CASSLDSDTEVFF. Partial CDR3 DNA: TGTGCAAGCAGCTTAGACTCCGACACAGAAGTCTTC.

Worth noting for this clone: The listed genes are named as in mouse. The read is 1 residue too short to cover the CDR3 end, so that end is filled in from the germline J gene. This chain links TRBV23 with TRBJ2-7; the listed D gene, TRBD2, was not tested against the DNA. The CDR3 is made up of 16 amino acids. The germline CDR1 and CDR2 sequences are KGHTA and FQNQQP. CDR3 DNA, as far as it was read: TGCTCCAGCAGTCCCTCCCGGACTGGGGGGAGATATGAACAGTAC. It yields the protein CSSSPSRTGGRYEQY. The whole CDR3 protein is CSSSPSRTGGRYEQYF.

This clone was found a few times. Genes here carry mouse names. With the read ending 1 residue before the CDR3 end, the germline J gene is used to fill in that end. This chain joins TRBV26 and TRBJ1-4, with 7 bases fitting TRBD1. The ends lost 4 bases at V and 5 bases at J; junction bases unmatched: 1. Germline CDR1 is KGHPV and CDR2 is FQNQEV (reference sequence). The CDR3 runs to 13 residues. The CDR3 reads CASSPGQNERLFF. Incomplete CDR3 DNA: TGTGCCAGCAGTCCGGGACAGAACGAAAGATTATTT.

This clone was seen a single time. Gene and germline names: mouse. Coverage ceases 1 residue before the CDR3 finishes, and the germline J gene fills in the end. The V and J genes are TRBV31 and TRBJ1-1; D is possibly TRBD1 (6 bases). The CDR3 loop spans 14 amino acids. The V end was cut by 0 bases, the J end by 3 bases, with 11 bases between. Per germline, CDR1 GKSSPN and CDR2 SITVG. CDR3 loop: CAWSLTGGDTEVFF. The sequenced CDR3 bases are TGTGCCTGGAGTCTGACAGGAGGGGACACAGAAGTCTTC. Supplemented by reference TRBV31 and TRBJ1-1, the full variable domain reads AQTIHQWPVAEIKAVGSPLSLGCTIKGKSSPNLYWYWQATGGTLQQLFYSITVGQVESVVQLNLSASRPKDDQFILSTEKLLLSHSGFYLCAWSLTGGDTEVFFGKGTRLTVV.

This clone occurred a few times. Genes here carry mouse names. The CDR3 goes on 1 residue after the read ends, and that part is filled in from the germline J gene. V and J are TRBV3 and TRBJ2-7, with D unresolved. This CDR3 comprises 13 residues. Germline CDR1 is SNHLY and CDR2 is FYNGKV (reference sequence). V lost 6 bases, J lost 4 bases, and 13 bases lay in between. CDR3 loop: CASSLRAPYEQYF. The sequenced part of the CDR3 DNA is TGTGCCAGCAGTCTCCGGGCCCCTTATGAACAGTAC.

Points on this clone: Gene names and germline match the mouse. The read ends 1 residue early relative to the CDR3; the germline J gene fills the gap. This rearrangement joins TRBV5 to TRBJ1-1; D remains ambiguous. Germline V gene data show CDR1 as LGHNA and CDR2 as YNLKQL (reference sequence). Trimming left V 2 bases short and J 0 bases short, with 4 bases between. This CDR3 is 13 amino acids long. The DNA read from the CDR3 is TGTGCCAGCAGCCAAAAAACAAACACAGAAGTCTTC. It codes for CASSQKTNTEVF. The complete CDR3 protein is CASSQKTNTEVFF.

This clone was counted only a few times. Gene names and germline refer to mouse. The CDR3 goes on 1 residue after the read ends, and that part is filled in from the germline J gene. The chain links TRBV13-2 to TRBJ1-5, with D possibly matching TRBD1 (6 bases). V lost 5 bases, J lost 5 bases, and 11 bases lay in between. The length of the CDR3 is 13 residues. Germline V gene sequence: CDR1 NNHNN, CDR2 SYGAGS (reference sequence). The CDR3 DNA, read in part, is TGTGCCAGCGGACGGGACAAAGACCAGGCTCCGCTT. The encoded protein is CASGRDKDQAPL. The CDR3 in its entirety is CASGRDKDQAPLF.

In this sample, this clone turned up a few times. Mouse names are used for the genes. The CDR3 DNA, read in part, is TGTGCCAGCAGTCTCTCGGACAGGGAGTCCGACTACACC. Protein: CASSLSDRESDYT. In full, the CDR3 is CASSLSDRESDYTF. The genes are TRBV26 and TRBJ1-2; 8 bases are a match to TRBD1. The read halts 1 residue ahead of the CDR3 end, with the missing end drawn from the germline J gene. The CDR3 contains 14 residues. Per germline, CDR1 KGHPV and CDR2 FQNQEV (reference sequence). V shed 3 bases, J shed 5 bases, and the junction held 5 bases outside the gene matches.

With respect to this clone: Genes and germline come from the mouse. The read halts 1 residue ahead of the CDR3 end, with the missing end drawn from the germline J gene. The chain employs TRBV16 and TRBJ1-1; unclear D gene. V gave up 0 bases and J gave up 0 bases, with 5 bases separating them. Germline-derived CDR1 and CDR2 are SGHSA and FRNQAP. The CDR3 covers 14 residues. The CDR3 loop is CASSLDNTNTEVFF. The sequenced part of the CDR3 DNA is TGTGCAAGCAGCTTAGACAACACAAACACAGAAGTCTTC.

Details on this clone: The genes and germline here are from mouse. The read comes to an end 1 residue before the CDR3 does, leaving the germline J gene to fill in the end. The J gene is TRBJ2-3, the V gene TRBV12-2; D is unresolved. The germline V gene encodes CDR1 SGHLS and CDR2 HYDKME. CDR3 size: 14 residues. The ends were cut back, 4 bases at V and 0 bases at J, with 10 bases in the middle. The DNA read from the CDR3 is TGTGCCAGCTCCCCTCACCCCAGTGCAGAAACGCTGTAT. It is translated as CASSPHPSAETLY. In full, the CDR3 is CASSPHPSAETLYF.

This clone qualifies as medium-sized. Genes and germline are mouse. Read data end 1 residue before the CDR3 end; the end is taken from the germline J gene. V gene TRBV13-1 combines with J gene TRBJ1-1; a possible D gene is TRBD1 (5 bases). This CDR3 spans 14 amino acids. Trimming left V 3 bases short and J 1 base short, with 10 bases between. CDR1 is NSHNY, CDR2 SYGAGN, per germline. The DNA read from the CDR3 is TGTGCCAGCAGTGCGTCAGGGAGGAACACAGAAGTCTTC. Translating it yields CASSASGRNTEVF. The whole CDR3 protein is CASSASGRNTEVFF.

As concerns this clone: Mouse gene names apply. The read stops 1 residue short of the end of the CDR3; the missing end is completed from the germline J gene. The V call is TRBV5, the J call TRBJ2-7; 9 bases fit TRBD1. V was pared by 0 bases and J by 5 bases, with 2 bases of the junction left unmatched. The CDR3 is 14 amino acids. CDR1 and CDR2 (germline): LGHNA, YNLKQL (reference sequence). The CDR3 loop is CASSQETGGDEQYF. The part of the CDR3 DNA that was read is TGTGCCAGCAGCCAAGAAACAGGGGGCGATGAACAGTAC.

About this clone itself: Gene names refer to mouse genes. The CDR3 end falls 1 residue outside the read, so it is completed with the germline J gene. This chain links TRBV16 with TRBJ2-3, with 9 positions matching TRBD1. V shed 6 bases and J 3 bases; nucleotides not matched to a gene: 7. In germline, CDR1 is SGHSA, CDR2 FRNQAP. The CDR3 is 15 residues long. The CDR3 bases that were read are TGTGCAAGCAGTCTACAGGGGGCGGGAGCAGAAACGCTGTAT. Its translation: CASSLQGAGAETLY. The whole CDR3 protein is CASSLQGAGAETLYF.

Note on this clone: Genes and germline are mouse. The CDR3 protein is CASGETLNQDTQYF. The sequenced part of the CDR3 DNA is TGTGCCAGCGGTGAGACTCTTAACCAAGACACCCAGTAC. The gene calls are TRBV13-2 and TRBJ2-5, with unresolved D. The CDR3 is cut off 1 residue early in the read; its end comes from the germline J gene. V lost 2 bases to trimming and J lost 0 bases, with 7 bases between them. Per the germline V gene, CDR1 is NNHNN and CDR2 is SYGAGS (reference sequence). The CDR3 length is 14 residues.

By proportion, this clone is medium-sized (0.01 to 0.1%). Gene labels here are mouse ones. The CDR3 is cut off 1 residue early in the read; its end comes from the germline J gene. The chain is built from TRBV26 and TRBJ1-1; TRBD1 might be the D (5 bases). Germline V gene data show CDR1 as KGHPV and CDR2 as FQNQEV (reference sequence). The V gene lost 8 bases and the J gene lost 0 bases, with 10 bases spanning the gap. The CDR3 runs to 13 residues. Here the CDR3 reads CASSRVANTEVFF. CDR3 bases read: TGTGCCAGCTCCAGGGTTGCAAACACAGAAGTCTTC.

A note on this clone: Gene names refer to mouse genes. The CDR3 is CASSFGGSQNTLYF. The covered CDR3 bases are TGTGCCAGCAGTTTTGGGGGAAGTCAAAACACCTTGTAC. The chain carries TRBV14 and TRBJ2-4; a possible D gene is TRBD2 (6 bases). The CDR3 is cut off 1 residue early in the read; its end comes from the germline J gene. In germline, CDR1 is SGHDT, CDR2 FRDEAV. This CDR3 comprises 14 residues. V dropped 2 bases and J dropped 0 bases, with 7 bases sitting between them.

A remark on this clone: This sequence may be a read error, since a much larger clone differs from it by one base. The germline and genes are mouse ones. Read data end 1 residue before the CDR3 end; the end is taken from the germline J gene. The chain uses TRBV26 and TRBJ1-3, with D maybe TRBD1 (6 bases). Germline V CDR1 and CDR2: KGHPV, FQNQEV (reference sequence). Trimming cost V 5 bases and J 0 bases, with 8 bases left between them. The length of the CDR3 is 14 residues. The CDR3 region is CASSSDSSGNTLYF. The CDR3 bases that were read are TGTGCCAGCAGTTCGGACAGTTCTGGAAATACGCTCTAT.

On this clone: Gene names denote mouse genes. Sequencing ends 1 residue short of the CDR3 end; the germline J gene provides the rest. The chain is built from TRBV3 and TRBJ2-1, with D possibly TRBD2 on 5 matching bases. This CDR3 has 13 amino acids. V shed 3 bases and J shed 6 bases, with 9 bases lying between them. Germline CDR1 and CDR2: SNHLY and FYNGKV (reference sequence). Partial CDR3 DNA: TGTGCCAGCAGCTTTGTTGGGGTTGCTGAGCAGTTC. This sequence encodes CASSFVGVAEQF. The whole CDR3 is CASSFVGVAEQFF.